These 27 T cell receptor beta chains originate from one sample sequenced in a study of cytomegalovirus exposure and HLA in healthy donors. PCR used 60 Vbeta primers and 13 Jbeta primers. Generated by immunoSEQ multiplex PCR, the TCRdb table keeps only in-frame clones and is missing some. The table lists roughly 200,000 clones, around 82% of them singletons, with 11% to 15% in the top ten. Source material: PBMCs. The receptor set was obtained from a woman aged 25-40 years in good health and CMV-seropositive.

This rearrangement joins TRBV18 to TRBJ1-1; TRBD1 might be the D (5 bases). In germline, CDR1 is KGHSH, CDR2 LQKENI. The CDR3 contains 15 residues. Trimming shortened V by 2 bases and J by 3 bases, and 13 bases separated the two germline ends. CDR3 sequence (DNA): TGTGCCAGCTCACCAATGGGGACTGTGGACACTGAAGCTTTCTTT. This encodes CASSPMGTVDTEAFF.

V is TRBV7-8 and J is TRBJ2-1; 8 positions match TRBD2. CDR3 length: 16 amino acids. Germline V gene data show CDR1 as SGHVS and CDR2 as FQNEAQ. V shed 3 bases, J shed 2 bases, and the junction held 6 bases outside the gene matches. CDR3 sequence reads: CASSFGVAGTYNEQFF. The CDR3 DNA is TGTGCCAGCAGCTTTGGAGTAGCGGGAACCTACAATGAGCAGTTCTTC.

The gene calls are TRBV7-8 and TRBJ2-7; the match to TRBD2 covers 7 bases. CDR1 and CDR2 from the germline V gene are SGHVS and FQNEAQ. The CDR3 totals 16 residues. J lost 2 bases, V lost 0 bases, and 7 bases had no gene match. CDR3 DNA: TGTGCCAGCAGCTTAGCGAGACTAGCCGTAGCCTACGAGCAGTACTTC. Protein: CASSLARLAVAYEQYF.

The rearrangement uses TRBV19 and TRBJ1-6; 9 bases match TRBD1. The length of the CDR3 is 17 residues. V was clipped by 3 bases and J by 10 bases; unmatched bases: 13. The germline gives CDR1 LNHDA, CDR2 SQIVND (reference sequence). The CDR3 DNA sequence: TGTGCCAGTAGTATGCGGGGACAGGGCGGTTCTCGATCACCCCTCCACTTT. Its translation is CASSMRGQGGSRSPLHF.

V and J are TRBV27 and TRBJ1-6; D is unresolved. The CDR3 sequence is 14 residues long. Germline V gene sequence: CDR1 MNHEY, CDR2 SMNVEV (reference sequence). With 6 bases removed from V and 8 bases from J, the gap between germline ends came to 14 bases. CDR3 protein: CASSAARGHSPLHF. The CDR3 coding sequence is TGTGCCAGCAGCGCCGCCAGAGGCCATTCACCCCTCCACTTT.

This chain uses TRBV19 with TRBJ2-7; 9 bases are shared with TRBD2. The CDR3 runs 14 residues. Germline V gives CDR1 LNHDA, CDR2 SQIVND (reference sequence). Losses at the gene ends were 5 bases for V and 5 bases for J; bases not matched to a gene: 7. CDR3 in amino acids: CASSEQLAGHEQYF. The CDR3 coding sequence is TGTGCCAGTAGTGAGCAGCTAGCGGGACACGAGCAGTACTTC.

This chain links TRBV11-2 with TRBJ2-7; 7 bases are a match to TRBD2. The germline gives CDR1 SGHAT, CDR2 FQNNGV. Unmatched junction bases numbered 10, after V lost 6 bases and J lost 5 bases. The CDR3 runs to 14 residues. CDR3 loop: CASRPGGGPNEQYF. The CDR3, as DNA: TGTGCCAGCAGGCCGGGCGGGGGACCCAACGAGCAGTACTTC.

The chain is built from TRBV30 and TRBJ1-5; D is possibly TRBD1 (5 bases). This CDR3 has 15 residues. The V end lost 0 bases, the J end lost 0 bases, and 9 bases lay between the germline ends. CDR1 and CDR2 from the germline V gene are GTSNPN and SVGIG (reference sequence). The CDR3 DNA is TGTGCCTGGAGTGTCAGGGCTTATAGCAATCAGCCCCAGCATTTT. Protein sequence: CAWSVRAYSNQPQHF.

The gene calls are TRBV18 and TRBJ2-2, with D tentatively TRBD2 (5 bases). The CDR3 consists of 16 residues. Germline CDR1 is KGHSH and CDR2 is LQKENI. Trimming shortened V by 1 base and J by 5 bases, and 14 bases separated the two germline ends. CDR3 residues: CASSPQEVAETGELFF. In DNA form, the CDR3 reads TGTGCCAGCTCACCACAGGAGGTTGCGGAAACCGGGGAGCTGTTTTTT.

V gene TRBV6-6 combines with J gene TRBJ2-5; TRBD1 agrees at 8 bases. The junction had 10 bases not matched to a gene; V was cut back by 5 bases and J by 5 bases. Per germline, CDR1 MNHNY and CDR2 SVGAGI (reference sequence). This CDR3 comprises 15 residues. Here the CDR3 reads CASSVTGGPGETQYF. CDR3 coding DNA: TGTGCCAGCAGTGTCACAGGGGGGCCTGGGGAGACCCAGTACTTC.

This chain uses TRBV5-1 with TRBJ1-6, with 7 positions matching TRBD1. Germline CDR1 and CDR2: SGHRS and YFSETQ. This CDR3 spans 17 amino acids. With V trimmed by 7 bases and J by 11 bases, 21 bases remained unmatched. CDR3 amino acids: CASCTGEGGTVSPPLHF. The CDR3 DNA follows: TGCGCCAGCTGCACAGGAGAGGGTGGGACAGTGAGTCCACCCCTCCACTTT. The full variable domain, in which reference TRBV5-1 and TRBJ1-6 provide the parts outside the CDR3, is KAGVTQTPRYLIKTRGQQVTLSCSPISGHRSVSWYQQTPGQGLQFLFEYFSETQRNKGNFPGRFSGRQFSNSRSEMNVSTLELGDSALYLCASCTGEGGTVSPPLHFGNGTRLTVT.

V gene TRBV19 combines with J gene TRBJ1-5; 8 nucleotides agree with TRBD1. Germline assignment: CDR1 LNHDA and CDR2 SQIVND (reference sequence). This CDR3 has 12 residues. V shed 6 bases, J shed 5 bases, and the junction held 0 bases outside the gene matches. Here the CDR3 DNA reads TGTGCCAGTAGGGACAGGGATCAGCCCCAGCATTTT. Amino acids: CASRDRDQPQHF.

The chain couples TRBV5-4 to TRBJ1-2, with a weak D call TRBD1 (5 bases). Germline V gene data show CDR1 as SGHNT and CDR2 as YYREEE (reference sequence). This CDR3 comprises 14 residues. V was trimmed by 4 bases and J by 2 bases, leaving 12 bases between them. CDR3 nucleotides: TGTGCCAGCAGCGATTTGCAGGGAAACTATGGCTACACCTTC. The encoded protein is CASSDLQGNYGYTF.

This clone was observed a few times. The chain has TRBV18 and TRBJ2-2, with D perhaps TRBD1 (5 bases). Germline loops: CDR1 KGHSH, CDR2 LQKENI. The CDR3 runs to 13 residues. Between the trimmed V and J ends, which lost 1 base and 5 bases, there was a span of 5 bases. CDR3 DNA: TGTGCCAGCTCACCACAGGGGACCGGGGAGCTGTTTTTT. Translation: CASSPQGTGELFF.

The chain links TRBV7-6 to TRBJ1-5, with D unclear. The CDR3 loop spans 15 amino acids. Germline CDR1 reads SGHVS; CDR2 reads FNYEAQ. The V end was cut by 5 bases, the J end by 5 bases, with 16 bases between. The CDR3 DNA sequence: TGTGCCAGCAGCGAAGACGTCGGGTTCGATCAGCCCCAGCATTTT. It is translated as CASSEDVGFDQPQHF. The entire variable domain, with the rest obtained from reference TRBV7-6 and TRBJ1-5, is as follows: GAGVSQSPRYKVTKRGQDVALRCDPISGHVSLYWYRQALGQGPEFLTYFNYEAQQDKSGLPNDRFSAERPEGSISTLTIQRTEQRDSAMYRCASSEDVGFDQPQHFGDGTRLSIL.

The V gene is TRBV7-9, the J gene TRBJ1-2; TRBD1 matches 8 bases. CDR3 length: 14 residues. The trim removed 5 bases at V and 2 bases at J, leaving 4 bases unmatched. The germline V gene has CDR1 SEHNR and CDR2 FQNEAQ (reference sequence). CDR3 sequence reads: CASSQDRENYGYTF. For the CDR3, the DNA is TGTGCCAGCAGCCAGGACAGGGAAAACTATGGCTACACCTTC.

This clone was counted only a few times. The CDR3 spells CASSIDQRGHFNVYTF. The CDR3 DNA reads as TGTGCCAGTAGTATAGATCAAAGGGGACACTTCAACGTATACACCTTC. The J gene is TRBJ1-2, the V gene TRBV19; a weak D match, TRBD1 (6 bases). Trimming stripped 0 bases from V and 11 bases from J, with 22 bases between. The CDR3 runs 16 residues. Germline V gene data show CDR1 as LNHDA and CDR2 as SQIVND (reference sequence).

The chain combines TRBV18 with TRBJ2-2; 9 bases are shared with TRBD1. The V gene end was trimmed by 2 bases and the J gene end by 2 bases; junction bases not matched to a gene: 3. Germline V gives CDR1 KGHSH, CDR2 LQKENI. CDR3 size: 16 residues. The DNA of the CDR3 is TGTGCCAGCTCACCAAAGGACAGGGGTAACACCGGGGAGCTGTTTTTT. Encoded protein: CASSPKDRGNTGELFF. Based on the CDR3 plus reference TRBV18 and TRBJ2-2, the full variable domain is NAGVMQNPRHLVRRRGQEARLRCSPMKGHSHVYWYRQLPEEGLKFMVYLQKENIIDESGMPKERFSAEFPKEGPSILRIQQVVRGDSAAYFCASSPKDRGNTGELFFGEGSRLTVL.

The chain employs TRBV7-9 and TRBJ1-1; 9 nucleotides align to TRBD1. Germline trimming cut 2 bases from V and 1 base from J; bases unmatched to any gene: 5. Germline CDR1 SEHNR, CDR2 FQNEAQ (reference sequence). The CDR3 contains 16 residues. The CDR3 is CASSLTHRGPNTEAFF. For the CDR3, the DNA is TGTGCCAGCAGCTTAACCCACAGGGGGCCGAACACTGAAGCTTTCTTT.

The J gene is TRBJ2-7, the V gene TRBV21-1; the table's D gene call, TRBD2, was not cross checked with the DNA. TRBV21-1 is a pseudogene segment. The CDR3 totals 14 residues. DNA of the CDR3: TGTGCCAGCAGCAAAGGGGGGGGAGTAGACGAGCAGTACTTC. As protein: CASSKGGGVDEQYF.

J is TRBJ2-1 and V is TRBV28; D may be TRBD2 (5 bases). Germline CDR1 is MDHEN and CDR2 is SYDVKM. Trimming took 2 bases from V and 8 from J, leaving 13 bases between them. CDR3 length: 14 amino acids. The CDR3 protein is CASSLPPNSDEQFF. CDR3 nucleotides: TGTGCCAGCAGTTTACCCCCGAATAGCGATGAGCAGTTCTTC.

The chain uses TRBV10-2 and TRBJ2-5; TRBD2 aligns across 8 bases. The trim removed 10 bases at V and 5 bases at J, leaving 9 bases unmatched. The CDR3 runs 13 residues. Looked up from germline, CDR1 is WSHSY and CDR2 is SAAADI. CDR3 sequence: CATRGGLGETQYF. Written as DNA, the CDR3 is TGCGCCACCCGGGGGGGGCTGGGGGAGACCCAGTACTTC.

The V and J genes are TRBV4-1 and TRBJ2-3, with a tentative D call TRBD2 (7 bases). Looked up from germline, CDR1 is MGHRA and CDR2 is YSYEKL. The CDR3 length is 16 residues. The germline V and J ends were trimmed by 4 bases and 8 bases, with 22 bases remaining between them. For the CDR3, the DNA is TGCGCCAGCAGCCTCGTGGGAGGGGGGGTGGTGGGTACGCAGTATTTT. This gives the protein CASSLVGGGVVGTQYF.

This chain connects TRBV13 to TRBJ2-6; 10 bases map to TRBD1. Losses at the gene ends were 6 bases for V and 0 bases for J; bases not matched to a gene: 11. This CDR3 is 19 amino acids long. The germline V gene has CDR1 PRHDT and CDR2 FYEKMQ (reference sequence). The DNA for the CDR3 is TGTGCCAGCAGGGTGATGACAGGGGGCGTCCTCTCTGGGGCCAACGTCCTGACTTTC. Protein: CASRVMTGGVLSGANVLTF. Together with reference TRBV13 and TRBJ2-6, the CDR3 gives the full variable domain: AAGVIQSPRHLIKEKRETATLKCYPIPRHDTVYWYQQGPGQDPQFLISFYEKMQSDKGSIPDRFSAQQFSDYHSELNMSSLELGDSALYFCASRVMTGGVLSGANVLTFGAGSRLTVL.

This clone showed up just once. V gene TRBV18 combines with J gene TRBJ2-1; 10 nucleotides match TRBD2. With 3 bases clipped from V and 1 base from J, the junction kept 0 bases outside the gene matches. Per the germline V gene, CDR1 is KGHSH and CDR2 is LQKENI. The CDR3 has 15 residues. CDR3 loop: CASSPSGRSYNEQFF. CDR3 nucleotide sequence: TGTGCCAGCTCACCTAGCGGGAGGTCCTACAATGAGCAGTTCTTC. The complete variable domain, with remaining parts taken from reference TRBV18 and TRBJ2-1, reads NAGVMQNPRHLVRRRGQEARLRCSPMKGHSHVYWYRQLPEEGLKFMVYLQKENIIDESGMPKERFSAEFPKEGPSILRIQQVVRGDSAAYFCASSPSGRSYNEQFFGPGTRLTVL.

This chain links TRBV30 with TRBJ2-7, with 8 nucleotides matching TRBD1. The germline gives CDR1 GTSNPN, CDR2 SVGIG (reference sequence). The junction had 10 bases not matched to a gene; V was cut back by 2 bases and J by 4 bases. The CDR3 is made up of 15 amino acids. The CDR3 DNA sequence: TGTGCCTGGAGTCTTGACAGGGGCCCATCATACGAGCAGTACTTC. Protein product: CAWSLDRGPSYEQYF.

This clone was found once. J is TRBJ1-5 and V is TRBV6-1; TRBD1 agrees at 9 bases. The CDR3 covers 14 residues. Trimming cost V 6 bases and J 7 bases; bases outside gene matches: 7. Germline CDR1 is MNHNS and CDR2 is SASEGT. The CDR3 DNA reads TGTGCCAGCAGGTACACAGGGGGCAGGCAGCCCCAGCATTTT. Translated, it gives CASRYTGGRQPQHF.